This T cell receptor beta chain emerged from a study of blood T cell repertoires in COVID-19. Turning to the study itself: PBMCs, B-cell-depleted T cells, or T cells were the source of the cDNA or gDNA that made up the material.

In the authors' methods: Amplification from reference gene primers served as the basis for estimated nucleated cell counts. Libraries were prepared by immunoSEQ multiplex PCR; TCRdb keeps only in-frame clonotypes and omits some of them. Clone size and the V and J calls come from that table; the DNA yielded D and trimming. Found here are 150,000 or so clones, roughly 84% of them singletons; the top ten hold around 14%. The clonotype was recovered from a man aged 18 to 30 with active or convalescent COVID-19. The specimen sequenced was peripheral blood.

Here the CDR3 DNA reads TGTGCCAGCACCACTTACACAGATACGCAGTATTTT. Protein product: CASTTYTDTQYF. The rearrangement uses TRBV7-2 and TRBJ2-3; D is ambiguous. Trimming removed 7 bases at V and 2 bases at J, with 7 bases between. This CDR3 has 12 residues. CDR1 is SGHTA and CDR2 is FQGNSA in the germline V gene.